This entry lists 20 T cell receptor beta chains sequenced from one sample in a study of vaccination effects on CD4 cells after COVID-19. Antigens for these TCRs are unknown. Following a roughly 9-day culture, CD4+ T cells were purified. All participants had two doses of either the BNT162b2 or mRNA-1273 vaccine. This table comes from immunoSEQ multiplex PCR, and its TCRdb copy is limited to in-frame clones, with some not included. This repertoire shows more than 60,000 clones, roughly 81% found once; its top ten account for roughly 2%. The source material was CD4+ T cells from PBMCs cultured without peptide, sampled after COVID-19 vaccination. The receptors shown here come from a human donor who received a COVID-19 vaccine.

The chain is built from TRBV7-8 and TRBJ1-6; no clear D gene. Looked up from germline, CDR1 is SGHVS and CDR2 is FQNEAQ. V was cut by 4 bases and J by 5 bases, with 12 bases left in between. The CDR3 runs to 15 residues. The CDR3 here is CASSSSAGNNSPLHF. DNA for the CDR3: TGTGCCAGCAGCTCCTCTGCGGGAAATAATTCACCCCTCCACTTT.

V and J are TRBV7-3 and TRBJ1-1; D not certain. V was shortened by 2 bases and J by 9 bases, with 13 bases between the two germline ends. The CDR3 spans 13 residues. Germline-derived CDR1 and CDR2 are SGHTA and FQGTGA. CDR3 in amino acids: CASSLSSEGKAFF. The CDR3 DNA follows: TGTGCCAGCAGCTTATCCAGCGAGGGCAAAGCTTTCTTT.

The J gene is TRBJ2-7, the V gene TRBV23-1, with 7 bases aligning to TRBD1. TRBV23-1 is an open reading frame, and its role is uncertain. The CDR3 covers 15 residues. The V and J ends lost 0 bases and 0 bases, in that order; junction bases with no gene match: 2. In DNA, the CDR3 is TGCGCCAGCAGTCAATCGGGACAGAGCTCCTACGAGCAGTACGTC. Encoded protein: CASSQSGQSSYEQYV.

This clone appeared a few times. The sample has other DNA sequences that encode this CDR3 too. The V and J genes are TRBV2 and TRBJ1-5; 9 positions match TRBD1. This CDR3 has 14 amino acids. CDR1 is SNHLY, CDR2 FYNNEI, per germline. Trimming cost V 4 bases and J 2 bases; bases outside gene matches: 0. The CDR3 spells CASSGTGGNQPQHF. CDR3 nucleotides: TGTGCCAGCAGTGGGACAGGGGGCAATCAGCCCCAGCATTTT.

The V call is TRBV2, the J call TRBJ1-1; unclear D gene. CDR3 length: 14 residues. In germline, CDR1 is SNHLY, CDR2 FYNNEI. Trimming pared 5 bases from V and 7 bases from J, leaving 17 bases between. CDR3 protein: CASSFLAVLDEAFF. The CDR3 DNA is TGTGCCAGCAGTTTCCTGGCCGTCTTAGATGAAGCTTTCTTT.

The rearrangement uses TRBV6-4 and TRBJ2-1, with unresolved D. This CDR3 is built from 18 residues. The V gene lost 2 bases and the J gene lost 0 bases, with 17 bases spanning the gap. Germline values: CDR1 MRHNA, CDR2 SNTAGT. The CDR3 nucleotides read TGTGCCAGCAGTGACAGCAGGATTCCGAGCCGCTCCTACAATGAGCAGTTCTTC. Translated, it gives CASSDSRIPSRSYNEQFF.

This rearrangement joins TRBV2 to TRBJ1-4, with TRBD1 identical over 9 bases. The length of the CDR3 is 15 residues. CDR1 is SNHLY, CDR2 FYNNEI, per germline. The V gene end was trimmed by 7 bases and the J gene end by 4 bases; junction bases not matched to a gene: 7. CDR3 sequence reads: CASTRRTGVNEKLFF. For the CDR3, the DNA is TGTGCCAGCACCAGAAGGACAGGGGTTAATGAAAAACTGTTTTTT.

V gene TRBV6-5 combines with J gene TRBJ1-5; no clear D gene. Germline values: CDR1 MNHEY, CDR2 SVGAGI. The CDR3 sequence is 15 residues long. V was clipped by 0 bases and J by 5 bases, with 11 bases between them. The CDR3 loop is CASSYSVNWDQPQHF. CDR3 nucleotides: TGTGCCAGCAGTTACTCGGTTAACTGGGATCAGCCCCAGCATTTT.

Only one count was recorded for this clone. The gene calls are TRBV6-2 or TRBV6-3 and TRBJ1-6; 8 positions match TRBD1. V shed 0 bases, J shed 7 bases, and the junction held 2 bases outside the gene matches. Germline V gene data show CDR1 as MNHEY and CDR2 as SVGEGT. The CDR3 is made up of 15 amino acids. For the CDR3, the DNA is TGTGCCAGCAGTTACTCCAGGGGGCGGAATTCACCCCTCCACTTT. Residues: CASSYSRGRNSPLHF.

This chain connects TRBV4-1 to TRBJ1-4; D is ambiguous. Germline V gene lookup returns CDR1 MGHRA and CDR2 YSYEKL. This CDR3 has 15 residues. The germline V and J ends were trimmed by 0 bases and 8 bases, with 13 bases remaining between them. In DNA, the CDR3 is TGCGCCAGCAGCCAAGATCGGCGCGGGTGGGAAAAACTGTTTTTT. This encodes CASSQDRRGWEKLFF.

There are a few counts of this clone. The chain employs TRBV11-2 and TRBJ1-1; the D is unclear. The CDR3 loop spans 13 amino acids. Trimming removed 2 bases from V and 1 base from J, with 5 bases in between. Germline assignment: CDR1 SGHAT and CDR2 FQNNGV. The CDR3 reads CASSLMRNTEAFF. CDR3 bases: TGTGCCAGCAGCTTAATGAGGAACACTGAAGCTTTCTTT.

The chain uses TRBV3-1 (or the pseudogene TRBV3-2) and TRBJ1-2, with 11 nucleotides matching TRBD1. The germline V gene has CDR1 LGHDT and CDR2 YNNKEL (reference sequence). The CDR3 extends over 15 amino acids. After removal of 4 bases from V and 7 bases from J, the junction contained 8 bases not matched to a gene. The CDR3 sequence is CASSPSGQGERGYTF. CDR3 DNA: TGTGCCAGCAGCCCATCGGGACAGGGGGAACGTGGCTACACCTTC.

This clone turned up a few times. The chain joins TRBV19 to TRBJ1-5, with D tentatively TRBD1 (5 bases). Germline lookup yields CDR1 LNHDA and CDR2 SQIVND (reference sequence). V lost 6 bases to trimming and J lost 6 bases, with 12 bases between them. CDR3 size: 13 residues. The CDR3 is CASRPGWAQPQHF. The CDR3 DNA follows: TGTGCCAGTAGGCCAGGGTGGGCTCAGCCCCAGCATTTT.

The chain has TRBV28 and TRBJ2-7; no clear D. The CDR3 loop spans 11 amino acids. Germline CDR1 is MDHEN and CDR2 is SYDVKM. The germline V and J ends were trimmed by 5 bases and 3 bases, with 5 bases remaining between them. The CDR3, as DNA: TGTGCCAGCAGTGGTCACTACGAGCAGTACGTC. It codes for CASSGHYEQYV.

The chain combines TRBV12-5 with TRBJ2-1, with D possibly matching TRBD2 (5 bases). The CDR3 covers 16 residues. The V and J ends lost 4 bases and 3 bases respectively, with 16 bases between them. Germline V lookup: CDR1 LGHNT, CDR2 FRNRAP. The CDR3 DNA is TGTGCTAGTGGTTCCCGGGAAGGAGGTAACTACAATGAGCAGTTCTTC. Translating gives CASGSREGGNYNEQFF. Looking up the rest from reference TRBV12-5 and TRBJ2-1 gives the full variable domain: DARVTQTPRHKVTEMGQEVTMRCQPILGHNTVFWYRQTMMQGLELLAYFRNRAPLDDSGMPKDRFSAEMPDATLATLKIQPSEPRDSAVYFCASGSREGGNYNEQFFGPGTRLTVL.

The chain has TRBV2 and TRBJ1-1; D is uncertain. There are 13 residues in the CDR3. Looked up from germline, CDR1 is SNHLY and CDR2 is FYNNEI. Trimming shortened V by 5 bases and J by 1 base, and 8 bases separated the two germline ends. The CDR3 protein is CASSLIGNTEAFF. The DNA of the CDR3 is TGTGCCAGCAGTCTAATAGGGAACACTGAAGCTTTCTTT.

CDR3 nucleotides: TGTGCCAGCAGCTTAGGGGGACTAGCGTCGAACACCGGGGAGCTGTTTTTT. This sequence encodes CASSLGGLASNTGELFF. The chain employs TRBV7-6 and TRBJ2-2; 10 positions agree with TRBD2. V trimming: 1 base; J trimming: 0 bases; junction bases outside the gene matches: 2. The CDR3 runs to 17 residues. The germline V gene encodes CDR1 SGHVS and CDR2 FNYEAQ.

This clone was observed a single time. This sequence joins TRBV18 and TRBJ2-5; the match to TRBD1 covers 7 bases. V lost 1 base and J lost 2; bases outside the gene matches: 4. The CDR3 loop spans 15 amino acids. Germline assignment: CDR1 KGHSH and CDR2 LQKENI. CDR3 protein: CASSPQGALQETQYF. The CDR3 DNA reads TGTGCCAGCTCACCACAGGGGGCACTTCAAGAGACCCAGTACTTC.

The rearrangement joins TRBV7-2 to TRBJ1-3; 7 nucleotides agree with TRBD1. Looked up from germline, CDR1 is SGHTA and CDR2 is FQGNSA. CDR3 length: 14 amino acids. J gave up 8 bases and V 1 base, and 5 bases lay outside the gene matches. The CDR3 bases are TGTGCCAGCAGCTTAGTGACAGGGTTGGACACCATATATTTT. It translates to CASSLVTGLDTIYF.

CDR3 in DNA: TGTGCTAGTGGTTTGACCTACGGGGGCTCTCAGCCCCAGCATTTT. Its protein is CASGLTYGGSQPQHF. This rearrangement joins TRBV12-5 to TRBJ1-5; D may be TRBD1 (6 bases). Deletions cut 2 bases from V and 6 bases from J, with 14 bases between. The CDR3 is 15 amino acids. Per the germline V gene, CDR1 is LGHNT and CDR2 is FRNRAP.